This T cell receptor beta chain was sequenced for a study of T cell responses to AZD1222 COVID-19 vaccine. As to this clone: What it binds is not known.

Regarding the study as a whole: Spike-spanning, vaccine-associated CD4 TCRs were dominant at 160-218 and 743-854. Spike-specific TCR breadth and depth both grew after two AZD1222 doses. Scientists sampled the repertoires only once the peak T cell response had passed.

J lost 6 bases, V lost 4 bases, and 12 bases had no gene match. The CDR3 consists of 18 residues. Germline lookup yields CDR1 SGHTA and CDR2 FQGNSA. TCRdb keeps only in-frame clones here, not all; method: immunoSEQ multiplex PCR. Among 100,000 or so clones listed, approximately 91% were seen once. The sequences come from peripheral blood, collected on day 0 of AZD1222 vaccination. The source is an adult in good health. V usage is TRBV7-2 and J usage is TRBJ2-7, with TRBD2 identical over 16 bases. The CDR3 loop reads CASSSGLAGGLIGVEQYF. CDR3 sequence (DNA): TGTGCCAGCAGCTCGGGACTAGCGGGGGGGTTAATAGGGGTCGAGCAGTACTTC.